Sequencing of this TCR beta chain was carried out in a study of CD8+ T cells in alopecia areata. Study context: Severity scoring for treated patients was based on the percentage of affected scalp area.

The treatment here: oral pan-JAK inhibitor, 5-10 mg twice daily. CDR1 is LNHDA, CDR2 SQIVND, per germline (reference sequence). V gave up 0 bases and J gave up 1 base, with 9 bases separating them. The CDR3 contains 15 residues. Extraction and reverse transcription of RNA yielded cDNA as the sequencing template. Profiling relied on immunoSEQ multiplex PCR, and the TCRdb table lists in-frame clones only, not all of them. Counted here are some 120,000 clones, around 60% occurring once; the ten biggest clones make up around 6%. This chain links TRBV19 with TRBJ1-1, with D hard to call. This TCR was recovered from a human donor with alopecia areata. The sample here was CD4+ T cells sorted from blood, taken at week 4, from a patient treated with tofacitinib. As DNA, the CDR3 is TGTGCCAGTAGTATAGACCAAAGGCAGAACACTGAAGCTTTCTTT. Protein product: CASSIDQRQNTEAFF. The whole variable domain, remainder taken from reference TRBV19 and TRBJ1-1, is DGGITQSPKYLFRKEGQNVTLSCEQNLNHDAMYWYRQDPGQGLRLIYYSQIVNDFQKGDIAEGYSVSREKKESFPLTVTSAQKNPTAFYLCASSIDQRQNTEAFFGQGTRLTVV.